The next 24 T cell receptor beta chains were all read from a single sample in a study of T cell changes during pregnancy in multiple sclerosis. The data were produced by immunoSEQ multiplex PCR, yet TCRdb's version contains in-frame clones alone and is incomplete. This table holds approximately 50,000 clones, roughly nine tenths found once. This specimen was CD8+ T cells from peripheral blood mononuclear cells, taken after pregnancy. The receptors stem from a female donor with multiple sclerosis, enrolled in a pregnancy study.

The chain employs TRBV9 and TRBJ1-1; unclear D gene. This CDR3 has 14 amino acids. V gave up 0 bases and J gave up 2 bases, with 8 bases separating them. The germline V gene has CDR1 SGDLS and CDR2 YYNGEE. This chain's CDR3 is CASSVGEGNTEAFF. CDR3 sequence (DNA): TGTGCCAGCAGCGTAGGCGAGGGAAACACTGAAGCTTTCTTT.

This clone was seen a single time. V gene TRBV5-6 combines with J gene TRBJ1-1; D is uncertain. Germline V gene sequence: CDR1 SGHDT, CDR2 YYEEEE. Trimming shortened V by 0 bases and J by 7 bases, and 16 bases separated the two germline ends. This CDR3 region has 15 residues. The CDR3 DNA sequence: TGTGCCAGCAGCTTGGATAACCGGGAAGTTGGTGAAGCTTTCTTT. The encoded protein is CASSLDNREVGEAFF.

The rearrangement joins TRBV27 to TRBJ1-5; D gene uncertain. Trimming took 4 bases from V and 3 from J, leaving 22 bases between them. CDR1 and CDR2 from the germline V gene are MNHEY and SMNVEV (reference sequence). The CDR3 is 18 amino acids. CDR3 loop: CASSSHPLRGSINQPQHF. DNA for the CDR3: TGTGCCAGCAGTTCCCATCCCCTTCGGGGTAGCATCAATCAGCCCCAGCATTTT.

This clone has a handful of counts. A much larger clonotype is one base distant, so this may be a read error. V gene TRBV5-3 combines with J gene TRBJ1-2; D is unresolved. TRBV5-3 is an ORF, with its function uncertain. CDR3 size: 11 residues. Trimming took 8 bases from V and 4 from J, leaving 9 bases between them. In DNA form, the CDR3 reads TGTGCCAGCAGTCACAGCTATGGCTACACCTTC. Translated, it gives CASSHSYGYTF.

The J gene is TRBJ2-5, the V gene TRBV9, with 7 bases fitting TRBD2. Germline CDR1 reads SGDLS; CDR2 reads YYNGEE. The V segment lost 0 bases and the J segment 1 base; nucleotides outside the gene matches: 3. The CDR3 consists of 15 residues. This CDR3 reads CASSVGAGPQETQYF. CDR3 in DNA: TGTGCCAGCAGCGTAGGAGCGGGGCCCCAAGAGACCCAGTACTTC.

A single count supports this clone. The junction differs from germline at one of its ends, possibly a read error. The CDR3 nucleotides read TGTGCCAGCAGAGGGGCCAGGGTTGGTCCCCCTTTCCACCTCTTC. As protein: CASRGARVGPPFHLF. The rearrangement joins TRBV6-1 to TRBJ1-2, with a weak D call TRBD1 (5 bases). This CDR3 comprises 15 residues. Germline V gives CDR1 MNHNS, CDR2 SASEGT.

CDR3 loop: CASSVNTGKLFF. The CDR3 DNA follows: TGTGCCAGCAGCGTCAACACGGGGAAACTGTTTTTT. This sequence joins TRBV9 and TRBJ1-4; no clear D. Germline V gene data show CDR1 as SGDLS and CDR2 as YYNGEE. The CDR3 is 12 amino acids. V gave up 2 bases and J gave up 11 bases, with 10 bases separating them.

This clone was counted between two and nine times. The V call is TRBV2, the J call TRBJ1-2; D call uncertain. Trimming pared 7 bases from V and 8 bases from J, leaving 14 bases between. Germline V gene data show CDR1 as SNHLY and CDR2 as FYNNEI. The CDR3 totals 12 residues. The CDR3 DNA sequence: TGTGCCAGCAATATTCAAGAGGCCGGCTACACCTTC. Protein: CASNIQEAGYTF.

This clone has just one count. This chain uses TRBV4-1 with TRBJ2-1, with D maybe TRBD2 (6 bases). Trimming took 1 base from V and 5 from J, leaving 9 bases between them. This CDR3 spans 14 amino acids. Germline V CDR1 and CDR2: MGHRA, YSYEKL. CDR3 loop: CASSQVGEDNEQFF. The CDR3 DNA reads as TGCGCCAGCAGCCAAGTAGGGGAGGACAATGAGCAGTTCTTC.

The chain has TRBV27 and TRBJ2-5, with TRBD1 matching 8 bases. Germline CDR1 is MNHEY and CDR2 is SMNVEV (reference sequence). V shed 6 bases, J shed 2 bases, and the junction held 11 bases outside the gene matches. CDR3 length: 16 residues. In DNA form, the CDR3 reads TGTGCCAGCAGCACCTTACCTCGGGACAGGCAAGAGACCCAGTACTTC. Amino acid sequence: CASSTLPRDRQETQYF.

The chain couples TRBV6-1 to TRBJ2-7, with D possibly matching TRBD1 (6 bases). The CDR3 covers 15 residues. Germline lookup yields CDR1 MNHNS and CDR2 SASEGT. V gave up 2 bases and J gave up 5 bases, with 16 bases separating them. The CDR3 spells CASSEQTGSVNEQYF. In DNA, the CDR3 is TGTGCCAGCAGTGAACAAACAGGGAGTGTCAACGAGCAGTACTTC.

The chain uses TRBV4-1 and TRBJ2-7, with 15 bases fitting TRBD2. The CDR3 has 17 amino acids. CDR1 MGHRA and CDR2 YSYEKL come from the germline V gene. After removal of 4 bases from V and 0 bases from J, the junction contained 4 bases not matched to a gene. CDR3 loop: CASSLGLAGGNSYEQYF. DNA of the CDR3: TGCGCCAGCAGCCTAGGACTAGCGGGGGGGAACTCCTACGAGCAGTACTTC.

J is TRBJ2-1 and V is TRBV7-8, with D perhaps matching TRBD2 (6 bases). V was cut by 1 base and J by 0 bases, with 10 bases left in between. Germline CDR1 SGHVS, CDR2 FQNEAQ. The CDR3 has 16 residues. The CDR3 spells CASSLVAGSSYNEQFF. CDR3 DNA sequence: TGTGCCAGCAGCTTAGTTGCGGGGAGCTCCTACAATGAGCAGTTCTTC. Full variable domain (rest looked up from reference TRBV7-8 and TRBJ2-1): GAGVSQSPRYKVAKRGQDVALRCDPISGHVSLFWYQQALGQGPEFLTYFQNEAQLDKSGLPSDRFFAERPEGSVSTLKIQRTQQEDSAVYLCASSLVAGSSYNEQFFGPGTRLTVL.

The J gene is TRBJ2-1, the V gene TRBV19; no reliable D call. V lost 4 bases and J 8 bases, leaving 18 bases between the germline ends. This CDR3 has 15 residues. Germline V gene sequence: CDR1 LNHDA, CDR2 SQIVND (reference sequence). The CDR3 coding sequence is TGTGCCAGTAGTACCGCTTTGAGTTCTCACTATGAGCAGTTCTTC. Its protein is CASSTALSSHYEQFF.

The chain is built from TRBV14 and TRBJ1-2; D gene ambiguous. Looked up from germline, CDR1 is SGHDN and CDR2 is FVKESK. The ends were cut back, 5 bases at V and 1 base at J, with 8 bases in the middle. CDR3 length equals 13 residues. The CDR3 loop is CASSNTVNYGYTF. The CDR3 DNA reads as TGTGCCAGCAGCAACACCGTTAACTATGGCTACACCTTC. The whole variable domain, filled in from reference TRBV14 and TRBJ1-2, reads EAGVTQFPSHSVIEKGQTVTLRCDPISGHDNLYWYRRVMGKEIKFLLHFVKESKQDESGMPNNRFLAERTGGTYSTLKVQPAELEDSGVYFCASSNTVNYGYTFGSGTRLTVV.

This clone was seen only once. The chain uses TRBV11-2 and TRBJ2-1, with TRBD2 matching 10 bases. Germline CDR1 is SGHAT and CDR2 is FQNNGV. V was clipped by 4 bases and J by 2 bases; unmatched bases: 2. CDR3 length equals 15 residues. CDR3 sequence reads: CASSSSGGAYNEQFF. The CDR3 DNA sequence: TGTGCCAGCAGCTCTAGCGGGGGTGCCTACAATGAGCAGTTCTTC.

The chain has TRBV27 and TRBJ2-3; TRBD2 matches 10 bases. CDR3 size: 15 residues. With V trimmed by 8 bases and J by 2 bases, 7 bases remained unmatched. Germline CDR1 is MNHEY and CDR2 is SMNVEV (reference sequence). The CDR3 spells CASGIAGGATDTQYF. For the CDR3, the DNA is TGTGCCAGCGGAATAGCGGGGGGAGCCACAGATACGCAGTATTTT.

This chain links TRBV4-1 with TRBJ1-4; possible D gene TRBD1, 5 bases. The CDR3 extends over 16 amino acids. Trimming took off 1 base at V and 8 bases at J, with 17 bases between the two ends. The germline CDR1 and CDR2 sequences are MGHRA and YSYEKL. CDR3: CASSQVESQGLEKLFF. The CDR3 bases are TGCGCCAGCAGCCAAGTTGAGAGTCAGGGATTGGAAAAACTGTTTTTT.

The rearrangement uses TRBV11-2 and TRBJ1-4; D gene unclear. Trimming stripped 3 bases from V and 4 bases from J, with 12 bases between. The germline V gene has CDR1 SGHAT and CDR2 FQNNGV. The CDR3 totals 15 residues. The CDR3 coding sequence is TGTGCCAGCAGCTTTTTTAAGTCTAGTAATGAAAAACTGTTTTTT. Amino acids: CASSFFKSSNEKLFF.

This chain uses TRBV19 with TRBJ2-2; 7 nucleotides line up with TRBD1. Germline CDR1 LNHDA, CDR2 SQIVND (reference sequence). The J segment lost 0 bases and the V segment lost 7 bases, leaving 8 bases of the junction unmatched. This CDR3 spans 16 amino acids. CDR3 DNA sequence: TGTGCCAGTACCAAATACAGGGGCGCGAACACCGGGGAGCTGTTTTTT. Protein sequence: CASTKYRGANTGELFF.

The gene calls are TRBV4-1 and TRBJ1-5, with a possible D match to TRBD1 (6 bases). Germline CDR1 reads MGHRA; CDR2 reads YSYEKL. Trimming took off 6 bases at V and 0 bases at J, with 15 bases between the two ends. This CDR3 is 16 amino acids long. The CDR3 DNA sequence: TGCGCCAGCAGTCCAGGACAGTACGATAGCAATCAGCCCCAGCATTTT. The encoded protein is CASSPGQYDSNQPQHF.

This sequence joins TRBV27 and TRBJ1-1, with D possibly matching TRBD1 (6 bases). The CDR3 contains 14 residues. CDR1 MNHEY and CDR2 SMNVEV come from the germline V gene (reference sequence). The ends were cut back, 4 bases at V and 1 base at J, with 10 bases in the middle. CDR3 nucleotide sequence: TGTGCCAGCAGTTGGGGACACGGGAACACTGAAGCTTTCTTT. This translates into CASSWGHGNTEAFF.

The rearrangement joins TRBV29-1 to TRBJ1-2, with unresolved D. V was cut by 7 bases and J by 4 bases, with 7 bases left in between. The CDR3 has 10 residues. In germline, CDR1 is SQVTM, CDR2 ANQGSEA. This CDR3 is CSDLSYGYTF. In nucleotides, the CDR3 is TGCAGCGACCTAAGCTATGGCTACACCTTC.

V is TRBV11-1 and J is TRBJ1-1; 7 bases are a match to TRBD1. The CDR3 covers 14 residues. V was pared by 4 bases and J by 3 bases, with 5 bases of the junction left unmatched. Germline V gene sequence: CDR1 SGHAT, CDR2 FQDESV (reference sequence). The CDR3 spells CASSYRDSDTEAFF. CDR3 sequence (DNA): TGTGCCAGCAGCTACCGGGACAGTGACACTGAAGCTTTCTTT.